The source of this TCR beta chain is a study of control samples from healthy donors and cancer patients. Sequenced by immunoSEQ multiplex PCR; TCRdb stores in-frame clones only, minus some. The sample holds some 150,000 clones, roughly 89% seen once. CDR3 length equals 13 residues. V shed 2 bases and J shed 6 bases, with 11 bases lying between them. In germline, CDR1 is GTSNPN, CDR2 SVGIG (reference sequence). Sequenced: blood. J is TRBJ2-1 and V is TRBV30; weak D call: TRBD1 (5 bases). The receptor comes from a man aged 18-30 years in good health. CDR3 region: CAWSIGAGNEQFF. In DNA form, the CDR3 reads TGTGCCTGGAGTATTGGGGCCGGCAATGAGCAGTTCTTC.